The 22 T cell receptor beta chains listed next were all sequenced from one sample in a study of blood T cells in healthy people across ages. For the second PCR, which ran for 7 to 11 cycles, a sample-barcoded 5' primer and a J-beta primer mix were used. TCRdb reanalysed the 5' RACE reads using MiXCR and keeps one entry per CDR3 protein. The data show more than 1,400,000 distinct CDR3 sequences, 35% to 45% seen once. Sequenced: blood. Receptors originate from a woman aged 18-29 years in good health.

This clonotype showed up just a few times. In DNA form, the CDR3 reads TGCGCCAGCAGCCGTACTAACCAGGGGACTAAGGAATATGGCTACACCTTC. This gives the protein CASSRTNQGTKEYGYTF. V usage is TRBV4-1 and J usage is TRBJ1-2; TRBD1 is a possible D gene (6 bases). V was cut by 4 bases and J by 5 bases, with 23 bases left in between. The CDR3 sequence is 17 residues long. CDR1 and CDR2 from the germline V gene are MGHRA and YSYEKL.

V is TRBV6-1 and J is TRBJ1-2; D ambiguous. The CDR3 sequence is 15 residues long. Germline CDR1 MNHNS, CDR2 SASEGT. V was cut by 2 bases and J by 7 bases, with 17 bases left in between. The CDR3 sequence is CASSEMGGEGLGYTF. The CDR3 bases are TGTGCCAGCAGTGAAATGGGCGGAGAAGGGCTTGGCTACACCTTC.

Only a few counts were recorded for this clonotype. CDR3 region: CASSPQRLAGADTQYF. CDR3 DNA: TGTGCCAGCAGCCCTCAGCGACTAGCGGGGGCGGATACGCAGTATTTT. The rearrangement uses TRBV7-3 and TRBJ2-3, with 12 bases lining up with TRBD2. The CDR3 length is 16 residues. The germline CDR1 and CDR2 sequences are SGHTA and FQGTGA. V dropped 5 bases and J dropped 6; count of bases not matched to a gene: 9.

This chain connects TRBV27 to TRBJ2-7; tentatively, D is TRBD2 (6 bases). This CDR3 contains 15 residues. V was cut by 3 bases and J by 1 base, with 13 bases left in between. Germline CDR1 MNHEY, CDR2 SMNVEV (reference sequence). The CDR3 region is CASSFSSGGSYEQYF. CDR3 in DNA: TGTGCCAGCAGTTTCAGTAGTGGGGGGTCCTACGAGCAGTACTTC.

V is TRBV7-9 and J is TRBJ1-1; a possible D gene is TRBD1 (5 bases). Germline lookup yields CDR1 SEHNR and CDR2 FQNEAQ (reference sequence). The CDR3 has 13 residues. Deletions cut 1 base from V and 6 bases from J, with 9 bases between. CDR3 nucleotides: TGTGCCAGCAGCTTAGGGGACCGGCCTGAAGCTTTCTTT. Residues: CASSLGDRPEAFF.

The CDR3 DNA is TGTGCCAGCAACGGACAGGGGATTGCTGAAGCTTTCTTT. It codes for CASNGQGIAEAFF. The chain combines TRBV25-1 with TRBJ1-1; 9 bases map to TRBD1. CDR3 length: 13 amino acids. The J segment lost 6 bases and the V segment lost 7 bases, leaving 6 bases of the junction unmatched. Germline V gives CDR1 MGHDK, CDR2 SYGVNS.

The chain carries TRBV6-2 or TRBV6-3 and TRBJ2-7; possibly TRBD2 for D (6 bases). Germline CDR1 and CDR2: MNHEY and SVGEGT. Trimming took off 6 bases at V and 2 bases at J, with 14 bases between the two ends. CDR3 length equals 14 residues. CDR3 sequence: CASSAGTVTYEQYF. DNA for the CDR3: TGTGCCAGCAGCGCCGGGACTGTAACCTACGAGCAGTACTTC.

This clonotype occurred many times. In DNA form, the CDR3 reads TGCGCCAGCAGCTTATCAGACCGGAGGACAGATACGCAGTATTTT. Encoded protein: CASSLSDRRTDTQYF. The V and J genes are TRBV4-1 and TRBJ2-3; D is possibly TRBD2 (5 bases). Per the germline V gene, CDR1 is MGHRA and CDR2 is YSYEKL. The length of the CDR3 is 15 residues. V lost 5 bases, J lost 3 bases, and 15 bases lay in between.

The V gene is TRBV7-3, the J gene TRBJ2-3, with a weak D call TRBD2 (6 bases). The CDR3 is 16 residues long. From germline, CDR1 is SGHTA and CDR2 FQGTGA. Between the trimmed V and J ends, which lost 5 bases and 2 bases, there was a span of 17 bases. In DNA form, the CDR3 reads TGTGCCAGCAGCCCCTTCGGGGGTTCAACCACAGATACGCAGTATTTT. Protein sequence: CASSPFGGSTTDTQYF.

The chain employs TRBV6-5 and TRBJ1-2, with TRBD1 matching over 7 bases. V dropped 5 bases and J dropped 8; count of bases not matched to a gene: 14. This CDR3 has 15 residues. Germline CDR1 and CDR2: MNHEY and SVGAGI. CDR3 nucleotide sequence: TGTGCCAGCAGTCCCCCAGGGGGGAATCTCTACGGCTACACCTTC. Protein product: CASSPPGGNLYGYTF.

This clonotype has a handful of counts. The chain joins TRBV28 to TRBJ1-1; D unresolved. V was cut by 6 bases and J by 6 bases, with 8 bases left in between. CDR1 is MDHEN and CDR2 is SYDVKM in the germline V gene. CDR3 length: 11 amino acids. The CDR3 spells CASRPGSEAFF. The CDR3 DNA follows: TGTGCCAGCAGGCCGGGCTCTGAAGCTTTCTTT.

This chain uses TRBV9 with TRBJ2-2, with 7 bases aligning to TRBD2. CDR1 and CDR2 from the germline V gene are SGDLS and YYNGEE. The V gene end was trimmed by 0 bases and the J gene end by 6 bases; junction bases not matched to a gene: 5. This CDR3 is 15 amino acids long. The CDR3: CASSVAPSGAGELFF. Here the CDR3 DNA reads TGTGCCAGCAGCGTAGCTCCTAGCGGAGCCGGGGAGCTGTTTTTT.

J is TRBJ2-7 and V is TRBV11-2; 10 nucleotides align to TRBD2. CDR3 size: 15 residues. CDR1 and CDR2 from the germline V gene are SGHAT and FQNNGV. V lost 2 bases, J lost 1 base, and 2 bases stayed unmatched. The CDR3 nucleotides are TGTGCCAGCAGCTTAACTAGCGGGGTATCCTACGAGCAGTACTTC. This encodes CASSLTSGVSYEQYF.

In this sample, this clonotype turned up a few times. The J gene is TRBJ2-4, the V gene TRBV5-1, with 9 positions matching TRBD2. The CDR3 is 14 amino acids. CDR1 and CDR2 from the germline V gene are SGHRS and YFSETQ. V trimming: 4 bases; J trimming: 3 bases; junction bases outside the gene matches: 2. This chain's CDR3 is CASSGGGDKNIQYF. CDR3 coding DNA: TGCGCCAGCAGCGGCGGGGGGGACAAAAACATTCAGTACTTC.

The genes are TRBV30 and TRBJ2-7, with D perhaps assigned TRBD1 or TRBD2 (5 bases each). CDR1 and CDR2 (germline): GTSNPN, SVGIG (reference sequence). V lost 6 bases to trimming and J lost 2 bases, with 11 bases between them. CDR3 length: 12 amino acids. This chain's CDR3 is CACSQGAYEQYF. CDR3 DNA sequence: TGTGCCTGCTCTCAGGGAGCCTACGAGCAGTACTTC.

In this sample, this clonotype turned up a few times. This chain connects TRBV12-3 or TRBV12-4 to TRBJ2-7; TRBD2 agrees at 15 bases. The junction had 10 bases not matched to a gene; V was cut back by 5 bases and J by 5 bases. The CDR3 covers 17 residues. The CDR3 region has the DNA TGTGCCAGCAGTCTCCCGGGACTAGCGGGAGGAAAACACGAGCAGTACTTC. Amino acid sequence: CASSLPGLAGGKHEQYF.

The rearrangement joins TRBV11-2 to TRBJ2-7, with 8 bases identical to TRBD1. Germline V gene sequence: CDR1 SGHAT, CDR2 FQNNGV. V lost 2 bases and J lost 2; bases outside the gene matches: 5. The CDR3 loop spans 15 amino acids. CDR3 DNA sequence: TGTGCCAGCAGCTTACAACCAGGGGGCCCCTACGAGCAGTACTTC. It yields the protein CASSLQPGGPYEQYF.

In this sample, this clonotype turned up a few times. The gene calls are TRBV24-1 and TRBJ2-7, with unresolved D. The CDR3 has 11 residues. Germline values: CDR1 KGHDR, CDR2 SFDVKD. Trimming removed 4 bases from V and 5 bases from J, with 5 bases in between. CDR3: CATSDSHEQYF. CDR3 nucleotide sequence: TGTGCCACCAGTGACAGCCACGAGCAGTACTTC.

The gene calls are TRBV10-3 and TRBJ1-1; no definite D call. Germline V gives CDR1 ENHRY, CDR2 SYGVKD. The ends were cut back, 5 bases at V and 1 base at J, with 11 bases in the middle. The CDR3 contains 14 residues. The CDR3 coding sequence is TGTGCCATCAGTCGCCCTGCCCCGAACACTGAAGCTTTCTTT. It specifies CAISRPAPNTEAFF.

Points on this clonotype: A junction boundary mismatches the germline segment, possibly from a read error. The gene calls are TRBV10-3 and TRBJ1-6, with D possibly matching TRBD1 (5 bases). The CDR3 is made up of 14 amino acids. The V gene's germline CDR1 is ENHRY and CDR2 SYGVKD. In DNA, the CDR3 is TGTGCCATCAGTGCGAACGTCGGGGGTTCAGCCCTCCACTTT. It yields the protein CAISANVGGSALHF.

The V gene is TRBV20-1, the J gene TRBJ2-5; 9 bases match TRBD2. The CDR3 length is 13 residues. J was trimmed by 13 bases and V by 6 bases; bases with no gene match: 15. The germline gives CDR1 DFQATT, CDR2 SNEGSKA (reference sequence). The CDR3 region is CSAFLAGEAAGYF. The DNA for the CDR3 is TGCAGTGCATTTTTAGCGGGAGAGGCGGCCGGGTACTTC.

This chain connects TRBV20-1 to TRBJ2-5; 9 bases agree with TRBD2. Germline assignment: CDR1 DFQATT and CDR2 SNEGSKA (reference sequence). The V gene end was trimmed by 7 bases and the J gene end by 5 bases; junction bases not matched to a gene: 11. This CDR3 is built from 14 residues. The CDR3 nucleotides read TGCAGTGGACTAGCGGATTTGGAAGGGGAGACCCAGTACTTC. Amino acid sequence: CSGLADLEGETQYF.